Each of the 16 T cell receptor beta chains below was sequenced from the same sample in a study of graft-versus-host responses after intestinal transplantation (dated by TCRdb to about 2021). Libraries were constructed by the immunoSEQ multiplex PCR assay. Sourced from immuneACCESS, this table was stored by TCRdb with only in-frame sequences that have V and J called. A share of the clones is absent; for the studies checked, an unresolved V gene accounts for under half, and the remainder has no known explanation. The sample data list around 15,000 clones, and 80% of these were observed just once. About 18% of the sample comes from the top ten. Dithiothreitol, EDTA incubations and collagenase D digestion were used to isolate intraepithelial and lamina propria lymphocytes from graft specimens. This specimen was ileum tissue, taken 104 days after intestinal transplant. Source of these receptors: a human patient who received an intestinal transplant, so some T cells may come from the graft donor.

V usage is TRBV10-3 and J usage is TRBJ2-1; tentatively, D is TRBD1 or TRBD2 (5 bases each). CDR3 size: 15 residues. V lost 3 bases and J 9 bases, leaving 18 bases between the germline ends. Germline loops: CDR1 ENHRY, CDR2 SYGVKD. The DNA of the CDR3 is TGTGCCATCAGTGACGGTCTCCCGGGACGACGTGAGCAGTTCTTC. It translates to CAISDGLPGRREQFF.

The V call is TRBV9, the J call TRBJ2-7; 10 positions agree with TRBD2. There are 13 residues in the CDR3. V shed 4 bases, J shed 3 bases, and the junction held 1 base outside the gene matches. Germline V CDR1 and CDR2: SGDLS, YYNGEE. The CDR3 DNA reads as TGTGCCAGCAGCCCTAGCGGGAGCTACGAGCAGTACTTC. Amino acids: CASSPSGSYEQYF. Drawing the rest from reference TRBV9 and TRBJ2-7, the complete variable domain is DSGVTQTPKHLITATGQRVTLRCSPRSGDLSVYWYQQSLDQGLQFLIQYYNGEERAKGNILERFSAQQFPDLHSELNLSSLELGDSALYFCASSPSGSYEQYFGPGTRLTVT.

This clone appeared once. The rearrangement joins TRBV11-2 to TRBJ2-7; 8 nucleotides agree with TRBD1. Germline V lookup: CDR1 SGHAT, CDR2 FQNNGV. Losses at the gene ends were 5 bases for V and 2 bases for J; bases not matched to a gene: 2. This CDR3 comprises 13 residues. The CDR3 nucleotides read TGTGCCAGCAGCAAGACAGGGGCCTACGAGCAGTACTTC. The encoded protein is CASSKTGAYEQYF.

This clone has a single count. The V call is TRBV5-1, the J call TRBJ2-1; TRBD2 is a possible D gene (6 bases). V lost 6 bases and J lost 0, with 13 bases in between. The germline gives CDR1 SGHRS, CDR2 YFSETQ. This CDR3 spans 15 amino acids. The CDR3 nucleotides are TGCGCCAGCAAACACGCGGGAAGCTCCTACAATGAGCAGTTCTTC. This sequence encodes CASKHAGSSYNEQFF.

This sequence joins TRBV30 and TRBJ2-7; D gene uncertain. Germline CDR1 is GTSNPN and CDR2 is SVGIG (reference sequence). CDR3 length: 14 residues. V was trimmed by 5 bases and J by 5 bases, leaving 19 bases between them. The CDR3 DNA is TGTGCCTGGGAGAAATCAACCTATATCCACGAGCAGTACTTC. This gives the protein CAWEKSTYIHEQYF.

The CDR3 reads CASSQSKGLQSTPQHF. Written as DNA, the CDR3 is TGTGCCAGCAGCCAATCCAAGGGCCTCCAATCCACGCCCCAGCATTTT. V gene TRBV16 combines with J gene TRBJ1-5; D not resolved. Trimming cost V 0 bases and J 9 bases, with 18 bases left between them. The CDR3 loop spans 16 amino acids. CDR1 KGHSY and CDR2 FQNENV come from the germline V gene.

This chain links TRBV7-8 with TRBJ2-1; 14 positions match TRBD2. CDR1 is SGHVS and CDR2 is FQNEAQ in the germline V gene. This CDR3 is built from 16 residues. Trimming took 6 bases from V and 7 from J; bases not matched to a gene: 8. The CDR3 nucleotides are TGTGCCAGCAGGGAGGGGACTAGCGGGAGAGTTAATGAGCAGTTCTTC. Protein product: CASREGTSGRVNEQFF.

This chain connects TRBV13 to TRBJ1-1, with a weak D call TRBD1 (6 bases). The CDR3 runs 16 residues. Trimming left V 5 bases short and J 4 bases short, with 20 bases between. Per germline, CDR1 PRHDT and CDR2 FYEKMQ (reference sequence). The CDR3 DNA reads as TGTGCCAGCAGCCCATACCCAGGGAGGGGGTCCACTGAAGCTTTCTTT. This encodes CASSPYPGRGSTEAFF.

The chain couples TRBV7-8 to TRBJ1-2; a weak D match, TRBD1 (6 bases). Germline CDR1 SGHVS, CDR2 FQNEAQ. The ends were cut back, 4 bases at V and 4 bases at J, with 13 bases in the middle. This CDR3 has 14 residues. CDR3 bases: TGTGCCAGCAGCTCGCAACAGGGCCTCTATGGCTACACCTTC. Amino acids: CASSSQQGLYGYTF. Filled out from reference TRBV7-8 and TRBJ1-2, the complete variable domain reads GAGVSQSPRYKVAKRGQDVALRCDPISGHVSLFWYQQALGQGPEFLTYFQNEAQLDKSGLPSDRFFAERPEGSVSTLKIQRTQQEDSAVYLCASSSQQGLYGYTFGSGTRLTVV.

The chain couples TRBV6-1 to TRBJ2-7; no reliable D call. V dropped 5 bases and J dropped 0 bases, with 11 bases sitting between them. This CDR3 region has 14 residues. Germline-derived CDR1 and CDR2 are MNHNS and SASEGT. As DNA, the CDR3 is TGTGCCAGCAGTTTAAGGGCCGTCTCCTACGAGCAGTACTTC. Its translation: CASSLRAVSYEQYF.

This sequence joins TRBV7-9 and TRBJ1-1; TRBD1 aligns across 7 bases. The V and J ends lost 5 bases and 6 bases, in that order; junction bases with no gene match: 9. This CDR3 is 14 amino acids long. Germline V gives CDR1 SEHNR, CDR2 FQNEAQ (reference sequence). The CDR3 nucleotides read TGTGCCAGCAGCCCGACAGGGAGGGACCCTGAAGCTTTCTTT. Its protein is CASSPTGRDPEAFF.

The chain carries TRBV7-9 and TRBJ2-7, with D maybe TRBD2 (7 bases). CDR3 length: 16 amino acids. Germline lookup yields CDR1 SEHNR and CDR2 FQNEAQ (reference sequence). The germline V and J ends were trimmed by 5 bases and 3 bases, with 20 bases remaining between them. CDR3 protein: CASSVQRGGLNYEQYF. As DNA, the CDR3 is TGTGCCAGCAGCGTCCAGAGGGGGGGACTCAACTACGAGCAGTACTTC.

This clone was found a few times. This chain joins TRBV7-6 and TRBJ2-3, with TRBD1 identical over 9 bases. The germline CDR1 and CDR2 sequences are SGHVS and FNYEAQ. V trimming: 5 bases; J trimming: 2 bases; junction bases outside the gene matches: 5. There are 15 residues in the CDR3. This CDR3 is CASSGDRGYTDTQYF. In DNA, the CDR3 is TGTGCCAGCAGCGGTGACAGGGGGTACACAGATACGCAGTATTTT.

This clone was detected only a few times. The genes are TRBV6-5 and TRBJ1-2; 7 bases line up with TRBD1. The CDR3 runs 15 residues. The V segment lost 0 bases and the J segment 4 bases; nucleotides outside the gene matches: 5. Germline loops: CDR1 MNHEY, CDR2 SVGAGI. The CDR3 sequence is CASSYSIGGAYGYTF. DNA of the CDR3: TGTGCCAGCAGTTACTCGATAGGGGGCGCCTATGGCTACACCTTC.

The chain couples TRBV6-6 to TRBJ2-7; 11 bases match TRBD1. Looked up from germline, CDR1 is MNHNY and CDR2 is SVGAGI (reference sequence). V lost 6 bases and J lost 3; bases outside the gene matches: 7. The CDR3 is 15 amino acids. The CDR3 region has the DNA TGTGCCAGCAGGCCCGGACAGGGGGCTTACTACGAGCAGTACTTC. This encodes CASRPGQGAYYEQYF.

V gene TRBV5-3 combines with J gene TRBJ2-5, with a weak D call TRBD1 (5 bases). TRBV5-3 belongs to the ORF category, with a function that is uncertain. Trimming took 4 bases from V and 2 from J, leaving 9 bases between them. The CDR3 extends over 13 amino acids. The CDR3 region has the DNA TGTGCCAGAAGCCTCACAGGACAAGAGACCCAGTACTTC. It specifies CARSLTGQETQYF.